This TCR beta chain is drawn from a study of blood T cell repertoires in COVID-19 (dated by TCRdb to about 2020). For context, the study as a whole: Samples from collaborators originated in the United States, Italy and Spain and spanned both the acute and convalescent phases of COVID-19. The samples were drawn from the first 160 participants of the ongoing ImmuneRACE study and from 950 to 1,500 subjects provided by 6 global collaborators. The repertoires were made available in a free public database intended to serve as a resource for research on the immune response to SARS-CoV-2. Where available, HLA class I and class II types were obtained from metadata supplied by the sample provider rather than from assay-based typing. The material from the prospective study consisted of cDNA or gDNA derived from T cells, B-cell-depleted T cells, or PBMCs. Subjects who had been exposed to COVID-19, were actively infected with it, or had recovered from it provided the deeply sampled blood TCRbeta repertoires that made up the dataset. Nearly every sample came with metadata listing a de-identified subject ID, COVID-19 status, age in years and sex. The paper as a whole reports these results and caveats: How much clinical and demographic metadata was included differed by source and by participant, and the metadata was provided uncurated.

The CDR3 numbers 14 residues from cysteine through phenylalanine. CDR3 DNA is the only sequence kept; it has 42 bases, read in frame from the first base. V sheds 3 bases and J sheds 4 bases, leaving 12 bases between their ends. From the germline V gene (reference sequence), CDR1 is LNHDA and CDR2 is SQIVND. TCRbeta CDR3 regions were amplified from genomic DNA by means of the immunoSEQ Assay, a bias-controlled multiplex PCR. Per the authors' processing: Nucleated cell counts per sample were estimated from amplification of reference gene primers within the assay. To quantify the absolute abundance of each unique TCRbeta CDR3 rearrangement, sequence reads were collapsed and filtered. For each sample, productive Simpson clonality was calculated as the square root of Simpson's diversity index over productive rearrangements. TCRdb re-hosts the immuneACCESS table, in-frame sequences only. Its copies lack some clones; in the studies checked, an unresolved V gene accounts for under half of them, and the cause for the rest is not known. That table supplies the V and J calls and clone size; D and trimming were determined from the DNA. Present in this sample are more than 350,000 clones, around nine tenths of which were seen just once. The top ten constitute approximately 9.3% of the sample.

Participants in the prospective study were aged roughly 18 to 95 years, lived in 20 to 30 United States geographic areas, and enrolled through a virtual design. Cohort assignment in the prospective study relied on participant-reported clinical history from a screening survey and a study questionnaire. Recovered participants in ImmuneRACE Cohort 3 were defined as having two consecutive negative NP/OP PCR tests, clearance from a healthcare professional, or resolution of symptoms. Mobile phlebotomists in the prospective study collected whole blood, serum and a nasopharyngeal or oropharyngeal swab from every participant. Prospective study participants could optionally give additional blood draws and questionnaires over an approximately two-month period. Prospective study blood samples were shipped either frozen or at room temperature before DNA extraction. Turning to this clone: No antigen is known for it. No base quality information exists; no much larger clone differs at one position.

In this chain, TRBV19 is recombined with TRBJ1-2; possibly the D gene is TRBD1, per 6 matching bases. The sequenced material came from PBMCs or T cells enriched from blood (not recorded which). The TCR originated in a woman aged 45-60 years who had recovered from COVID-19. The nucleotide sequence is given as TGTGCCAGTAGTATTTCCGACAGGAGCTATGGCTACACCTTC. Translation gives CASSISDRSYGYTF.